This TCR beta chain was obtained from a study of CXCR3-negative and CXCR3-positive naive CD8 T cells. Findings and limits, study-wide: CXCR3-positive naive cells had TRB CDR3s that were more hydrophobic than CXCR3-negative naive cells had.

Germline V gene sequence: CDR1 MNHEY, CDR2 SVGAGI. The CDR3 runs to 17 residues. Libraries of TRB cDNA were made by 5' RACE and carried UMIs. With the 5' RACE reads reprocessed, TCRdb shows one record per CDR3 protein and no DNA. The ten top clones account for around 0.58%, within a sample of about 51,000 distinct CDR3 sequences. As concerns this clonotype: Its target is not known.

J is TRBJ2-5 and V is TRBV6-5; TCRdb picks TRBD1, but there is no DNA to check that call. The sequence was collected from a human donor in good health. Some clones in this sample may be carry-over from other donors' samples. Sequenced sample: naive CXCR3+ CD8+ T cells from blood. Subset described: CD45RO-CCR7+CD27+CD95- naive CD8+ T cells expressing CXCR3 (TNR3+). This chain's CDR3 is CASSYSTGSRQQETQYF.